This T cell receptor beta chain was captured by sequencing in a study of chemoradiotherapy in HPV16-positive cancers. The ends were cut back, 6 bases at V and 1 base at J, with 15 bases in the middle. The CDR3 runs to 15 residues. Germline lookup yields CDR1 MGHRA and CDR2 YSYEKL. Data came from immunoSEQ multiplex PCR; TCRdb stores just in-frame clones and leaves some out. The sample records 9,400 or so clones, approximately 78% being singletons. The specimen was obtained from a patient who underwent chemoradiotherapy. This rearrangement joins TRBV4-1 to TRBJ1-1; possibly TRBD1 for D (6 bases). The sequence was obtained from a human donor with HPV-associated anogenital cancer. CDR3 protein: CASSQGLQRNTEAFF. DNA for the CDR3: TGCGCCAGCAGTCAGGGGCTCCAACGGAACACTGAAGCTTTCTTT.